The 21 T cell receptor beta chains below all came from one sample that was sequenced in a study of tumor and adjacent non-tumor tissue in lung cancer. Three rounds of nested PCR, following a modified ARM-PCR protocol, produced the TCRbeta library. One entry per CDR3 protein, called by TCRdb with MiXCR from the multiplex PCR reads. The profile shows 100,000 to 120,000 distinct CDR3 sequences, 84% of them singletons. The template was RNA from unsorted bulk tissue. The sequencing input was lung tumor tissue. Source of these receptors: an older man with non-small cell lung cancer.

With respect to this clonotype: A much larger clone is a single base away; this may be a read error. This chain connects TRBV4-1 to TRBJ2-1; D perhaps matches TRBD1 (5 bases). The germline CDR1 and CDR2 sequences are MGHRA and YSYEKL. This CDR3 spans 17 amino acids. The CDR3, as DNA: TGCGCCAGCAACCAAGGGGTCGGTGCAGGGCGGTACAATGAGCAGTTGTTC. It yields the protein CASNQGVGAGRYNEQLF.

Comment on this clonotype: At one end the junction does not follow the germline gene, possibly because of a read error. The J gene is TRBJ2-5, the V gene TRBV4-1, with no clear D. The germline gives CDR1 MGHRA, CDR2 YSYEKL. The CDR3 contains 14 residues. CDR3 sequence reads: CVRSQQWWQESQYF. As DNA, the CDR3 is TGCGTCCGCAGCCAACAGTGGTGGCAAGAGAGCCAGTACTTC.

The chain has TRBV6-5 and TRBJ2-1; D may correspond to TRBD1 or TRBD2 (5 bases each). The CDR3 sequence is 14 residues long. Germline V gene sequence: CDR1 MNHEY, CDR2 SVGAGI. CDR3 DNA sequence: TGTGCAACCGGGTTCGGGGCAGGTGGGAATGAGCAGTTCTTC. It yields the protein CATGFGAGGNEQFF.

The sample holds one count of this clonotype. One base away lies a much larger clone, so this may be a sequencing read error. The chain combines TRBV28 with TRBJ1-1; possibly TRBD1 for D (6 bases). Trimming left V 6 bases short and J 4 bases short, with 15 bases between. This CDR3 is built from 14 residues. CDR1 is MDHEN, CDR2 SYDVKM, per germline. CDR3 in DNA: TGTGCCAGCAGCGACGGACAGCCAATCACTGAAGCTTTCTTT. Amino acid sequence: CASSDGQPITEAFF.

This clonotype was recorded a few times. Given the absence of the conserved phenylalanine or tryptophan at the CDR3 end, a read error is likely. The chain carries TRBV5-4 and TRBJ2-7, with 9 bases that match TRBD2. Germline loops: CDR1 SGHNT, CDR2 YYREEE (reference sequence). This CDR3 is 15 amino acids long. With V trimmed by 8 bases and J by 1 base, 10 bases remained unmatched. The CDR3: CASSGAGGPSYEQYL. The CDR3 nucleotides are TGTGCCAGTAGCGGCGCGGGGGGGCCGTCCTACGAGCAGTACTTA.

Notes on this clonotype: One junction end does not reproduce the germline sequence, and a read error may be involved. The CDR3 DNA reads TGTGCCAGCAGCCCCCGGCCGGCGCAGGGGCCACATGAGCAGTTATTC. Translating it yields CASSPRPAQGPHEQLF. This chain uses TRBV11-1 with TRBJ2-1, with D perhaps matching TRBD1 (6 bases). The CDR3 is 16 amino acids. The germline gives CDR1 SGHAT, CDR2 FQDESV (reference sequence).

Turning to this clonotype: Its ends do not fully match the called genes, so a read error is possible. The chain combines TRBV6-2 or TRBV6-3 with TRBJ2-7, with 7 bases lining up with TRBD2. Germline V gene lookup returns CDR1 MNHEY and CDR2 SVGEGT. The CDR3 covers 17 residues. The CDR3 coding sequence is TGTGCCAGCAGTTCCCCCTGGCTAGCGGAGACCCTCTACGAGGAGTACTTC. This sequence encodes CASSSPWLAETLYEEYF.

Concerning this clonotype itself: An end of the junction does not agree with germline; a read error may underlie this. The chain uses TRBV30 and TRBJ2-7; 9 nucleotides line up with TRBD1. The CDR3 has 15 residues. CDR1 GTSNPN and CDR2 SVGIG come from the germline V gene (reference sequence). The CDR3 DNA sequence: TGTGCCCTTTATCCCGGGACAGGGCTCTTCTACAAGCAGTACTTC. It translates to CALYPGTGLFYKQYF.

This chain uses TRBV28 with TRBJ2-3; no reliable D call. CDR1 and CDR2 (germline): MDHEN, SYDVKM. This CDR3 is 11 amino acids long. CDR3 region: CVSSLGDTQYF. CDR3 sequence (DNA): TGTGTCAGTAGTTTGGGGGATACGCAGTATTTT.

Comment on this clonotype: The final CDR3 position lacks the conserved phenylalanine or tryptophan, pointing to a likely read error. The CDR3 DNA reads TGTACCAGCAACCCTTCCAATCAGCCCCAGCATGTT. This encodes CTSNPSNQPQHV. The chain combines TRBV7-9 with TRBJ1-5; D gene unclear. The CDR3 covers 12 residues. Germline values: CDR1 SEHNR, CDR2 FQNEAQ (reference sequence).

This clonotype was counted a single time. This chain joins TRBV6-5 and TRBJ2-1; D possibly corresponds to TRBD2 (6 bases). Germline V gene data show CDR1 as MNHEY and CDR2 as SVGAGI. This CDR3 spans 14 amino acids. The ends were cut back, 0 bases at V and 5 bases at J, with 8 bases in the middle. The CDR3 reads CASSYSRLDNEQFF. The CDR3 DNA sequence: TGTGCCAGCAGTTACTCGAGACTAGACAATGAGCAGTTCTTC.

To note about this clonotype: One end of the junction does not line up with germline, which may come from a read error. V and J are TRBV6-6 and TRBJ2-3, with TRBD2 as a possible D gene (6 bases). This CDR3 is 14 amino acids long. Germline values: CDR1 MNHNY, CDR2 SVGAGI (reference sequence). CDR3 amino acids: CARSEQRMRDTQYF. In nucleotides, the CDR3 is TGTGCCAGAAGCGAACAGAGGATGCGGGATACACAGTATTTT.

With respect to this clonotype: Its ends do not fully match the called genes, so a read error is possible. The DNA for the CDR3 is TGCAGCGTTGGAGGGGCTGTTATGGATGGATACACCTTC. Translating gives CSVGGAVMDGYTF. This chain uses TRBV29-1 with TRBJ1-2, with D possibly matching TRBD1 (5 bases). The CDR3 is 13 amino acids. Germline lookup yields CDR1 SQVTM and CDR2 ANQGSEA.

As regards this clonotype: Lacking the conserved final phenylalanine or tryptophan, this CDR3 likely reflects a read error. It is unclear where the CDR3 begins or ends on the DNA, so no DNA is shown, and the CDR3 is as TCRdb lists it. The chain couples TRBV11-2 to TRBJ2-1; the D call of TRBD1 is as the table states it, not checked on the DNA. CDR1 is SGHAT and CDR2 is FQNNGV in the germline V gene. The CDR3 totals 18 residues, both ends included. The chain's CDR3 is CASSLHVRDWASYNEQVL.

CDR3 region: CSVDGLAGGKETLYF. The DNA of the CDR3 is TGCAGCGTGGATGGACTAGCGGGGGGTAAGGAGACCCTATACTTC. The rearrangement joins TRBV29-1 to TRBJ2-5; 14 bases are a match to TRBD2. V lost 6 bases to trimming and J lost 14 bases; unmatched junction nucleotides: 17. CDR1 and CDR2 from the germline V gene are SQVTM and ANQGSEA. The CDR3 contains 15 residues.

As to this clonotype: One junction end disagrees with the germline gene, perhaps due to a read error. The CDR3 coding sequence is TGTGCCAGCAGAAACAGCATGACAGGGATGGTTGCTGAAGCTTCCTTT. This translates into CASRNSMTGMVAEASF. The chain employs TRBV12-3 or TRBV12-4 and TRBJ1-1; 7 nucleotides agree with TRBD1. The length of the CDR3 is 16 residues.

The rearrangement uses TRBV28 and TRBJ2-3; D remains ambiguous. The CDR3 is 14 residues long. Trimming stripped 10 bases from V and 1 base from J, with 15 bases between. Germline assignment: CDR1 MDHEN and CDR2 SYDVKM. CDR3 loop: CANTFLAGTDTQYF. The CDR3 DNA is TGTGCCAACACTTTTTTAGCTGGCACAGATACGCAGTATTTT. The whole variable domain, remainder taken from reference TRBV28 and TRBJ2-3, is DVKVTQSSRYLVKRTGEKVFLECVQDMDHENMFWYRQDPGLGLRLIYFSYDVKMKEKGDIPEGYSVSREKKERFSLILESASTNQTSMYLCANTFLAGTDTQYFGPGTRLTVL.

Remarks on this clonotype: The CDR3 carries no conserved terminal phenylalanine or tryptophan, so it likely arises from a read error. The limits of the CDR3 on the DNA are not certain, so only TCRdb's listed CDR3 is given. The CDR3 spells CSARVTGISYNEPFL. This chain connects TRBV20-1 to TRBJ2-1. CDR1 is DFQATT, CDR2 SNEGSKA, per germline (reference sequence). The length of the CDR3 is 15 amino acids, counting both ends.

This clonotype has ten or more counts. The chain carries TRBV28 and TRBJ2-7, with 10 bases lining up with TRBD2. The germline gives CDR1 MDHEN, CDR2 SYDVKM. This CDR3 is built from 12 residues. V shed 6 bases and J 4 bases; nucleotides not matched to a gene: 0. Here the CDR3 reads CASRTSGYEQYF. As DNA, the CDR3 is TGTGCCAGCAGGACTAGCGGGTACGAGCAGTACTTC.

In its sample, this clonotype was seen many times. The junction differs from germline at one of its ends, possibly a read error. The chain links TRBV11-3 to TRBJ2-1; D remains ambiguous. Germline CDR1 and CDR2: SGHNT and YENEEA. CDR3 length: 13 amino acids. The CDR3 loop is CATSPRTMDEQFF. CDR3 in DNA: TGTGCCACCAGCCCGCGAACGATGGATGAGCAGTTCTTC. The whole variable domain, filled in from reference TRBV11-3 and TRBJ2-1, reads EAGVVQSPRYKIIEKKQPVAFWCNPISGHNTLYWYLQNLGQGPELLIRYENEEAVDDSQLPKDRFSAERLKGVDSTLKIQPAELGDSAVYLCATSPRTMDEQFFGPGTRLTVL.

In regard to this clonotype: A junction boundary mismatches the germline segment, possibly from a read error. This chain joins TRBV4-1 and TRBJ2-3; D remains ambiguous. This CDR3 has 17 residues. From germline, CDR1 is MGHRA and CDR2 YSYEKL. CDR3 residues: CTSRPHHTSGNPDTQYF. For the CDR3, the DNA is TGCACCAGCAGACCTCACCACACATCGGGTAACCCAGATACGCAGTATTTT.